These T cell receptor beta chains were read from a single sample in a study of cytomegalovirus exposure and HLA in healthy donors. TCRdb's copy holds only in-frame clones and misses some; the assay was immunoSEQ multiplex PCR. The sample's table shows about 200,000 clones. Source material: PBMCs. The receptors were sampled from a man aged 25 to 40 in good health and CMV-seronegative. Both conserved end residues are part of each CDR3. D genes are given only for firm matches.

J gene	D gene	V gene	CDR3 DNA	CDR3 protein
TRBJ2-7	TRBD2	TRBV9	TGTGCCAGCAGCCTTTTAGCGGGGGACTCCTACGAGCAGTACTTC	CASSLLAGDSYEQYF
TRBJ2-7	-	TRBV25-1	TGTGCCAGCAGTGAATATGGCAGCTCCTACGAGCAGTACTTC	CASSEYGSSYEQYF
TRBJ2-2	TRBD2	TRBV30	TGTGCCTCCCCTCTTCTAGCGGGGGGTATTACCGGGGAGCTGTTTTTT	CASPLLAGGITGELFF
TRBJ1-2	-	TRBV5-1	TGCGCCAGCAGCTCAGGGAACTATGGCTACACCTTC	CASSSGNYGYTF
TRBJ2-7	-	TRBV6-1	TGTGCCAGCAGTGAAAGGGTTAGAACGGGGTCCCAGAATCCCTACGAGCAGTACTTC	CASSERVRTGSQNPYEQYF
TRBJ2-2	-	TRBV19	TGTGCCAGTAGTACCGGTGACGGGGAGCTGTTTTTT	CASSTGDGELFF
TRBJ1-1	TRBD1	TRBV5-4	TGTGCCAGCAGCTTGACAGGGGAGACTGAAGCTTTCTTT	CASSLTGETEAFF
TRBJ2-1	TRBD2	TRBV14	TGTGCCAGCAGCCAAGTAAGCGGGAGGGCCTACAATGAGCAGTTCTTC	CASSQVSGRAYNEQFF
TRBJ1-1	-	TRBV6-1	TGTGCCAGCGTTTTGTACGGGAGCACTGAAGCTTTCTTT	CASVLYGSTEAFF
TRBJ2-4	TRBD1	TRBV5-6	TGTGCCAGCAGCGGACGGGGACAGGGGGTGGACATTCAGTACTTC	CASSGRGQGVDIQYF
TRBJ2-1	TRBD2	TRBV4-2	TGTGCCAGCAGCCAAGATATTCGGACTAGCGTCCGTCTTTACAATGAGCAGTTCTTC	CASSQDIRTSVRLYNEQFF
TRBJ1-1	-	TRBV6-1	TGTGCCAGCGGTTTGGAGATGAACACTGAAGCTTTCTTT	CASGLEMNTEAFF
TRBJ1-5	-	TRBV7-2	TGTGCCAGCAGCTTCAGGGGCAATCAGCCCCAGCATTTT	CASSFRGNQPQHF
TRBJ2-6	TRBD1	TRBV27	TGTGCCAGCAGTTTATCGCCGGGACAGGGGGCGGTATCTGGGGCCAACGTCCTGACTTTC	CASSLSPGQGAVSGANVLTF
TRBJ2-2	-	TRBV30	TGTGCCTGGACCCGTAGGGGGACCGGGGAGCTGTTTTTT	CAWTRRGTGELFF
TRBJ1-5	TRBD1	TRBV19	TGTGCCAGTAGTATAGAGGGGGACAGGGTACGATATAGCAATCGGCCCCAGCATTTT	CASSIEGDRVRYSNRPQHF
TRBJ1-1	-	TRBV11-3	TGTGCCAGCAGCTTAGTTCTGAGCGGTCTGAACACTGAAGCTTTCTTT	CASSLVLSGLNTEAFF
TRBJ1-1	-	TRBV30	TGTGCCTGGAGTGTAGGGGTCGGCACTGAAGCTTTCTTT	CAWSVGVGTEAFF
TRBJ2-1	-	TRBV5-4	TGTGCCAGCAACGGGGGTCTAGGGGTGTACAATGAGCAGTTCTTC	CASNGGLGVYNEQFF
TRBJ1-2	TRBD1	TRBV6-5	TGTGCCAGCAGTTACACAGGGGACGGAAACTATGGCTACACCTTC	CASSYTGDGNYGYTF
TRBJ2-1	TRBD1	TRBV7-9	TGTGCCAGCAGCCAGGACAGGGGTTCCTACAATGAGCAGTTCTTC	CASSQDRGSYNEQFF
TRBJ2-2	TRBD2	TRBV30	TGTGCCTGGAGTGAGCTCCTAGCGGGGGGGATGAACACCGGGGAGCTGTTTTTT	CAWSELLAGGMNTGELFF
TRBJ2-1	TRBD2	TRBV15	TGTGCCACCAGCAGAGAAAGTAGCGGGATCCTCAATGAGCAGTTCTTC	CATSRESSGILNEQFF
TRBJ1-1	TRBD1	TRBV5-4	TGTGCCAGCAGCTTCGGACAGGGGACGGAAGCTTTCTTT	CASSFGQGTEAFF
TRBJ1-5	-	TRBV27	TGTGCCAGCAGGACGACAGCTGGGAAGAGCAATCAGCCCCAGCATTTT	CASRTTAGKSNQPQHF
TRBJ1-6	-	TRBV4-2	TGTGCCAGCAGCCGCGATACCGGGAGCCATCCTCCCCTCCACTTT	CASSRDTGSHPPLHF
TRBJ1-2	TRBD1	TRBV11-3	TGTGCCAGCAGCTTGGGACAGCCTTTTGGCTACACCTTC	CASSLGQPFGYTF
TRBJ2-1	-	TRBV10-1	TGCGCCAGCAGTGGGACCCGGGACACCTCCTACAATGAGCAGTTCTTC	CASSGTRDTSYNEQFF
TRBJ1-1	-	TRBV7-8	TGTGCCAGCAGCCCAGGGGCCACTGAAGCTTTCTTT	CASSPGATEAFF
TRBJ1-1	-	TRBV27	TGTGCCAGCAGTTTGCTGACGGGGAACACTGAAGCTTTCTTT	CASSLLTGNTEAFF
TRBJ2-4	-	TRBV7-9	TGTGCCAGCAGCCCGGTTCTAGCCAAAAACATTCAGTACTTC	CASSPVLAKNIQYF
TRBJ2-7	TRBD1	TRBV2	TGTGCCACCCGATACGGGACAGACTCCTACGAGCAGTACTTC	CATRYGTDSYEQYF
TRBJ2-3	-	TRBV7-9	TGTGCCAGCAGCTTAGGACTAACCTATTTT	CASSLGLTYF
TRBJ1-1	TRBD1	TRBV6-6	TGTGCCAGCAGAACAGGGGCGAACACTGAAGCTTTCTTT	CASRTGANTEAFF
TRBJ1-2	-	TRBV30	TGTGCCTGCCCGAGGGGGAGTAACTATGGCTACACCTTC	CACPRGSNYGYTF
TRBJ2-2	TRBD2	TRBV19	TGTGCCAGTAGTATGGGTCTAGCGGGAACCGGGGAGCTGTTTTTT	CASSMGLAGTGELFF
TRBJ1-5	TRBD1	TRBV5-1	TGCGCCAGCAGGAGAGGGACAGGGGGCGACAATCAGCCCCAGCATTTT	CASRRGTGGDNQPQHF
TRBJ2-3	-	TRBV9	TGTGCCAGCAGCGTAGGCGCGGAACCTAGCACAGATACGCAGTATTTT	CASSVGAEPSTDTQYF
TRBJ2-5	-	TRBV5-1	TGCGCCAGCAGCGCAGGGGTGGTGACCCAGTACTTC	CASSAGVVTQYF
TRBJ2-7	TRBD2	TRBV6-5	TGTGCCAGCAGTTACGGCGGGCTAGCGGGAATCGAGCAGTACTTC	CASSYGGLAGIEQYF
TRBJ1-4	-	TRBV4-1	TGCGCCAGCAGCCAAGCTAGGGGCGGCGGTGAAAAACTGTTTTTT	CASSQARGGGEKLFF
TRBJ1-2	-	TRBV9	TGTGCCAGCAGCGTAGCCCAGGGTTATGGCTACACCTTC	CASSVAQGYGYTF
TRBJ2-5	TRBD2	TRBV7-9	TGTGCCAGCAGCGCCCGGACTAGCGGGGGCCTAAATAAAGACTTC	CASSARTSGGLNKDF